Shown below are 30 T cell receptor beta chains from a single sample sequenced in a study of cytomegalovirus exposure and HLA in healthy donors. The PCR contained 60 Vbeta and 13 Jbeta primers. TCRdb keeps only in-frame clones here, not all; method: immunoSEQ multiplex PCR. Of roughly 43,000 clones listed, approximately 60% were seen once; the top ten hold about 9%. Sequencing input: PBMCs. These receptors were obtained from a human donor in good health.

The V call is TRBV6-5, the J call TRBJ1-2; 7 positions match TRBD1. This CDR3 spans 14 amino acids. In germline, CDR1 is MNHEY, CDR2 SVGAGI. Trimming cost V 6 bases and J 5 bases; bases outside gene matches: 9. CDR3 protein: CASRKTGIIYGYTF. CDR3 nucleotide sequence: TGTGCCAGCAGAAAGACAGGGATTATTTATGGCTACACCTTC.

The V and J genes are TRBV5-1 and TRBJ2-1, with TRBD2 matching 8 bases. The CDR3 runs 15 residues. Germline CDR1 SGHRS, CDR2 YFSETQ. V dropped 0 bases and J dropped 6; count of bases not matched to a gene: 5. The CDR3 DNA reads TGCGCCAGCAGCTTGGCCCTAGCGGGCGTCAATGAGCAGTTCTTC. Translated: CASSLALAGVNEQFF.

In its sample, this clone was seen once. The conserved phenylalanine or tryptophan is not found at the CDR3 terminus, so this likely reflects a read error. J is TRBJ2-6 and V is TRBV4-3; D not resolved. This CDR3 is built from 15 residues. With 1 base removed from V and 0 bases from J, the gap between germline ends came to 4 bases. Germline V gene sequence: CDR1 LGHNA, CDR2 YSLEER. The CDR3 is CASSQGYSGANVLTV. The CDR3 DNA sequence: TGCGCCAGCAGCCAAGGGTACTCTGGGGCCAACGTCCTGACTGTC.

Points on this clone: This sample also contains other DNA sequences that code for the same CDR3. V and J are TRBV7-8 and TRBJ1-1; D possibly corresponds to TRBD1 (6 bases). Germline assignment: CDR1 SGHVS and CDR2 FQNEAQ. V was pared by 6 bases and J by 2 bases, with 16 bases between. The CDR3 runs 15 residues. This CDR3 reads CASRHRTAFNTEAFF. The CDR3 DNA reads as TGTGCCAGCAGGCACCGGACAGCCTTTAACACTGAAGCTTTCTTT.

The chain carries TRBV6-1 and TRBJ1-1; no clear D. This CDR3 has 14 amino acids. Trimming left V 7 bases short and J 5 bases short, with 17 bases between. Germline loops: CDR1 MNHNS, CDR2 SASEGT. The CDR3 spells CASNPAGARTEAFF. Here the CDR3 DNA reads TGTGCCAGCAACCCCGCCGGTGCTAGGACTGAAGCTTTCTTT.

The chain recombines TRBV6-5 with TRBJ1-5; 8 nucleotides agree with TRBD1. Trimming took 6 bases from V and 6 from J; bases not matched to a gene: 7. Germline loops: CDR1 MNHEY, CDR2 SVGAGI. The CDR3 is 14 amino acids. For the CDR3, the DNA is TGTGCCAGCAGCCCGTGGACAGGGAGTCAGCCCCAGCATTTT. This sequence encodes CASSPWTGSQPQHF.

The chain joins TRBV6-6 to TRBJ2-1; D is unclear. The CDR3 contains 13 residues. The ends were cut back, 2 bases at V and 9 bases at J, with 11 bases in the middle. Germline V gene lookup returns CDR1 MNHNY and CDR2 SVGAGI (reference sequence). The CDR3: CASSYPPLSEQFF. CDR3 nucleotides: TGTGCCAGCAGTTACCCCCCCCTAAGTGAGCAGTTCTTC.

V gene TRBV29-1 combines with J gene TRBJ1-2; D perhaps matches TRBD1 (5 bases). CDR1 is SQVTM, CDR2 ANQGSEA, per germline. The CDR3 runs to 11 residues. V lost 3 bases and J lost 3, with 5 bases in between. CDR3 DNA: TGCAGCGTTGACAGGGACTATGGCTACACCTTC. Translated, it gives CSVDRDYGYTF.

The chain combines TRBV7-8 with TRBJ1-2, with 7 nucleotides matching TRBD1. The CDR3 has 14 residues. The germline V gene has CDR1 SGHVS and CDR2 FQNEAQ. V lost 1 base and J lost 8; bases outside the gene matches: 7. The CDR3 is CASSLVAGGDGYTF. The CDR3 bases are TGTGCCAGCAGCTTAGTTGCAGGGGGAGACGGCTACACCTTC.

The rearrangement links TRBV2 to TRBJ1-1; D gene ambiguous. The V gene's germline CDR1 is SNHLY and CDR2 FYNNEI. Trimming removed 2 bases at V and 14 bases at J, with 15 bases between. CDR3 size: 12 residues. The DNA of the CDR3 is TGTGCCAGCAGTGAATTGGAACAGCCGGGGTTCTTT. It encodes CASSELEQPGFF.

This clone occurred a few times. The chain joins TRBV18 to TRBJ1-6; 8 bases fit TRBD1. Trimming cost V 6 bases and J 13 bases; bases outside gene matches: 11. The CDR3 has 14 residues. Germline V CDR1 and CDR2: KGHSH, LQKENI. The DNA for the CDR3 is TGTGCCAGCTCCCCGGAAGGACAGGGAACCCCCCTCCACTTT. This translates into CASSPEGQGTPLHF.

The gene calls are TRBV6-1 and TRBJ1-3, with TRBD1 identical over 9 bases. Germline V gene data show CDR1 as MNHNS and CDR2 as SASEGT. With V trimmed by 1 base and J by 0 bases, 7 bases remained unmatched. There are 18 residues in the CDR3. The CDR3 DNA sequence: TGTGCCAGCAGTGAAGGGCCCCACAGGGGGCACTCTGGAAACACCATATATTTT. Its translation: CASSEGPHRGHSGNTIYF.

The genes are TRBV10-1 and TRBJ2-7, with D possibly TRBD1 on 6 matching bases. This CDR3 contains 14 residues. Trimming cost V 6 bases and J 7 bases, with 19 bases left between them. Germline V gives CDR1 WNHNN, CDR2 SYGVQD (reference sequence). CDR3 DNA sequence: TGCGCCAGCAGACAGGGACCGAACAGAGGGGAGCAGTACTTC. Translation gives CASRQGPNRGEQYF.

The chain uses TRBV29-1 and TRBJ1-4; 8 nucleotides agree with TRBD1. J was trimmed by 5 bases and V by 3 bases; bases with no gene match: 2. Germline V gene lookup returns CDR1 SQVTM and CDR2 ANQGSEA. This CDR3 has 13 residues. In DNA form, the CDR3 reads TGCAGCGTTGAGACAGGGGAAAATGAAAAACTGTTTTTT. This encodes CSVETGENEKLFF.

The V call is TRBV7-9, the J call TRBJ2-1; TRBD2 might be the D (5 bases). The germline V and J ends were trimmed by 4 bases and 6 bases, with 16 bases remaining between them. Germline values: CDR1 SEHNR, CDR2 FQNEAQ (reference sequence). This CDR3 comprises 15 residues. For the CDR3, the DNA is TGTGCCAGCAGCTCATATGGGAGCCGGGGCAATGAGCAGTTCTTC. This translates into CASSSYGSRGNEQFF. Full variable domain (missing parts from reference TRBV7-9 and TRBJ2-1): DTGVSQNPRHKITKRGQNVTFRCDPISEHNRLYWYRQTLGQGPEFLTYFQNEAQLEKSRLLSDRFSAERPKGSFSTLEIQRTEQGDSAMYLCASSSYGSRGNEQFFGPGTRLTVL.

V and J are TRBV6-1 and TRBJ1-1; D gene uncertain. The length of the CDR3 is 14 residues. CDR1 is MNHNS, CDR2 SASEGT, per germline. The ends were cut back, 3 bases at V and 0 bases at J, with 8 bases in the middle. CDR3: CASSEPGLNTEAFF. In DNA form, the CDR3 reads TGTGCCAGCAGTGAGCCGGGATTGAACACTGAAGCTTTCTTT.

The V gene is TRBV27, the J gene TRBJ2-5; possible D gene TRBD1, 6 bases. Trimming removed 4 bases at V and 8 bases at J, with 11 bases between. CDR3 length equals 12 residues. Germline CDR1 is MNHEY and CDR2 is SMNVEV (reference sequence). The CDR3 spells CASSYRDGTQYF. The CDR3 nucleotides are TGTGCCAGCAGTTACAGGGATGGAACCCAGTACTTC.

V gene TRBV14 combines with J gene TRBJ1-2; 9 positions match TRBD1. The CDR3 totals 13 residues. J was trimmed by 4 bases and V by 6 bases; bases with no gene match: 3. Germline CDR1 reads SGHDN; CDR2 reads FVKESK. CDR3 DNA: TGTGCCAGCAGACAGGGGGCCGGCTATGGCTACACCTTC. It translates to CASRQGAGYGYTF.

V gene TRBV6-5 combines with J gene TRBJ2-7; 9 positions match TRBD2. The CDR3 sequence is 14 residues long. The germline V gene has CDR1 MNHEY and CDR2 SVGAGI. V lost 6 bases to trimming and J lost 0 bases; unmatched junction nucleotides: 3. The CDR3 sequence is CASSRSGSSYEQYV. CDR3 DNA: TGTGCCAGCAGCCGTAGCGGGAGCTCCTACGAGCAGTACGTC.

The CDR3 region is CASSYIMGARTDTQYF. CDR3 DNA sequence: TGCGCCAGCAGTTACATCATGGGGGCGAGGACAGATACGCAGTATTTT. The chain links TRBV5-1 to TRBJ2-3; possibly TRBD1 for D (6 bases). V lost 5 bases and J lost 3, with 19 bases in between. Germline CDR1 and CDR2: SGHRS and YFSETQ. CDR3 length: 16 residues.

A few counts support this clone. The CDR3 protein is CASSQDSRDRAYNEQFF. The CDR3 DNA follows: TGCGCCAGCAGCCAAGATTCCCGGGACAGGGCCTACAATGAGCAGTTCTTC. The rearrangement links TRBV4-3 to TRBJ2-1; 9 bases are a match to TRBD1. The CDR3 consists of 17 residues. Germline CDR1 is LGHNA and CDR2 is YSLEER. Trimming cost V 0 bases and J 2 bases; bases outside gene matches: 5.

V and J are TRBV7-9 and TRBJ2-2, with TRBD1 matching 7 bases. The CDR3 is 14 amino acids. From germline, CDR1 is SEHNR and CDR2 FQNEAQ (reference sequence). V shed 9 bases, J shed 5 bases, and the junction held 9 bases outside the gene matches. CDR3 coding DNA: TGTGCCAGTAACCGGGACAGTCTAACCGGGGAGCTGTTTTTT. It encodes CASNRDSLTGELFF.

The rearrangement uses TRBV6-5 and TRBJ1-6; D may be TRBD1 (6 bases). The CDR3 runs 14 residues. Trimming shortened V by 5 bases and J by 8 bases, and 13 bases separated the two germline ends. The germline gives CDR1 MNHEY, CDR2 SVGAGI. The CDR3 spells CASSKTNRDSPLHF. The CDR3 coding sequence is TGTGCCAGCAGTAAAACCAACAGGGATTCACCCCTCCACTTT.

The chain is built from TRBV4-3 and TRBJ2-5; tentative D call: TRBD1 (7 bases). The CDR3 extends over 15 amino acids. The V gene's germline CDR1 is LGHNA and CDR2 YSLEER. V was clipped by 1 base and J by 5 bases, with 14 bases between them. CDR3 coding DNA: TGCGCCAGCAGCCAAGGTCAGGGGGGCCGGGAGACCCAGTACTTC. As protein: CASSQGQGGRETQYF.

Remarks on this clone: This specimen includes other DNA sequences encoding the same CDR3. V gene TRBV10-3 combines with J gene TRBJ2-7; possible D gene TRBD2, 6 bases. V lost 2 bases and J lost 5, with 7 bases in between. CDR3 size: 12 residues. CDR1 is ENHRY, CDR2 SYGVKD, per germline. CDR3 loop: CAISERGNEQYF. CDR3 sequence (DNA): TGTGCCATCAGTGAGCGCGGGAACGAGCAGTACTTC.

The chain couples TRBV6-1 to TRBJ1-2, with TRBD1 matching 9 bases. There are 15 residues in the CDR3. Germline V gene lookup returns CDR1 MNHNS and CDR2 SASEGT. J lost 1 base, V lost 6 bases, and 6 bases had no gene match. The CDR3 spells CASSPQGALNYGYTF. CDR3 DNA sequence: TGTGCCAGCAGCCCACAGGGGGCGCTTAACTATGGCTACACCTTC.

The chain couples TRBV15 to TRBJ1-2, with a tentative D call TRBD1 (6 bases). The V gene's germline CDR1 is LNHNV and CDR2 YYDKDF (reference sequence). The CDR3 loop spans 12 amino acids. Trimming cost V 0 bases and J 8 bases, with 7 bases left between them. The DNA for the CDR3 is TGTGCCACCAGCAGAGATCAGGGGGGCTACACCTTC. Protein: CATSRDQGGYTF.

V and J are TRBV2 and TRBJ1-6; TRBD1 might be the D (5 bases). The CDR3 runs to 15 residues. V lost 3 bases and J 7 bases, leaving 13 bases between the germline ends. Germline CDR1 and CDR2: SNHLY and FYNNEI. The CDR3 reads CASSEEGRINSPLHF. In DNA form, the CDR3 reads TGTGCCAGCAGTGAGGAGGGGCGCATAAATTCACCCCTCCACTTT.

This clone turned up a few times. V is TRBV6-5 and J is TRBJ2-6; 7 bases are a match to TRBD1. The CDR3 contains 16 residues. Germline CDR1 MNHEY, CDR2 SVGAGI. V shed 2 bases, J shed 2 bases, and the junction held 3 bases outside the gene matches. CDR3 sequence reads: CASSYTDRAGANVLTF. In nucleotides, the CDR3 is TGTGCCAGCAGTTACACAGACAGGGCTGGGGCCAACGTCCTGACTTTC.

As DNA, the CDR3 is TGTGCCAGCAGTGTCAGGACAGGGGGTTATGAGCAGTTCTTC. It codes for CASSVRTGGYEQFF. The V gene is TRBV6-1, the J gene TRBJ2-1, with 10 bases aligning to TRBD1. From germline, CDR1 is MNHNS and CDR2 SASEGT. Germline trimming cut 4 bases from V and 8 bases from J; bases unmatched to any gene: 5. This CDR3 spans 14 amino acids.